Listed here are 24 T cell receptor beta chains from one sample, sequenced in a study of T cells in Graves' hyperthyroidism and ophthalmopathy (dated by TCRdb to between 2017 and 2020). Libraries were prepared through multiplex PCR. Sequencing instrument: Illumina HiSeq 2000. TCR beta CDR3 regions were amplified from RNA transcripts. The TCR CDR3 was subjected to a first round of RT-PCR using the HTBI primer set and the Qiagen OneStep RT-PCR kit. TCRdb itself trimmed the public reads at Q25 with fastp, ran MiXCR and retained productive beta chains. Rows with a matching CDR3 protein are joined into one entry that keeps the most common DNA and genes. The sample table contains approximately 590,000 distinct CDR3 sequences; only one count was recorded for around 42% of them. Approximately 8.2% of the sample lies in the top ten. The sequencing sample was made of peripheral blood or thyroid tissue (not recorded which). These receptors were collected from a woman in her late teens or twenties with Graves' hyperthyroidism. Donor details come from another sample of the same person, matched by shared clones.

This sequence joins TRBV12-5 and TRBJ1-1, with no clear D. CDR1 LGHNT and CDR2 FRNRAP come from the germline V gene. Trimming stripped 0 bases from V and 0 bases from J, with 8 bases between. The CDR3 runs to 15 residues. The CDR3 loop reads CASGLVIGLNTEAFF. CDR3 nucleotides: TGTGCTAGTGGTTTGGTAATAGGGTTGAACACTGAAGCTTTCTTT.

This clonotype was detected only a few times. This chain links TRBV5-1 with TRBJ2-2; D not certain. The CDR3 runs 15 residues. V shed 0 bases and J shed 5 bases, with 11 bases lying between them. Germline values: CDR1 SGHRS, CDR2 YFSETQ. The CDR3 is CASSLEGAKTGELFF. DNA for the CDR3: TGCGCCAGCAGCTTGGAAGGAGCAAAGACCGGGGAGCTGTTTTTT.

With respect to this clonotype: It is likely a read error, because the conserved phenylalanine at the end of the CDR3 is missing. It is unclear where the CDR3 begins or ends on the DNA, so no DNA is shown, and the CDR3 is as TCRdb lists it. The CDR3 reads CASSLGQLNT. V gene TRBV7-9 combines with J gene TRBJ2-1. Germline CDR1 SEHNR, CDR2 FQNEAQ (reference sequence). The CDR3 is made up of 10 amino acids, end residues included.

The V call is TRBV29-1, the J call TRBJ2-5, with 8 bases that match TRBD2. Per germline, CDR1 SQVTM and CDR2 ANQGSEA. This CDR3 comprises 13 residues. Trimming took 5 bases from V and 4 from J; bases not matched to a gene: 6. CDR3 residues: CSVQAGATETQYF. The CDR3 DNA sequence: TGCAGCGTTCAAGCGGGAGCCACAGAGACCCAGTACTTC.

The chain has TRBV7-6 and TRBJ1-1; D possibly corresponds to TRBD1 (5 bases). Looked up from germline, CDR1 is SGHVS and CDR2 is FNYEAQ. Trimming took off 5 bases at V and 2 bases at J, with 15 bases between the two ends. There are 15 residues in the CDR3. DNA for the CDR3: TGTGCCAGCAGCGTAGTGCCGGGACCCAACACTGAAGCTTTCTTT. Translated, it gives CASSVVPGPNTEAFF.

The rearrangement uses TRBV10-3 and TRBJ2-7; maybe TRBD1 (6 bases). CDR3 size: 13 residues. The V end lost 3 bases, the J end lost 5 bases, and 11 bases lay between the germline ends. CDR1 is ENHRY and CDR2 is SYGVKD in the germline V gene. CDR3 loop: CAISDRQGNEQYF. The CDR3 nucleotides read TGTGCCATCAGTGACAGGCAGGGGAACGAGCAGTACTTC.

A remark on this clonotype: A read error is likely, as this CDR3 ends without the conserved phenylalanine or tryptophan. The rearrangement uses TRBV5-1 and TRBJ1-5, with 7 bases that match TRBD1. Trimming took 1 base from V and 4 from J; bases not matched to a gene: 5. The germline CDR1 and CDR2 sequences are SGHRS and YFSETQ. The CDR3 is 15 amino acids. CDR3 coding DNA: TGCGCCAGCAGCTTGACAGGGGTGGGGAATCAGCCCCAGCATCTT. Translation: CASSLTGVGNQPQHL.

The CDR3 loop is CASSVVASGNSPLHF. The DNA for the CDR3 is TGTGCCAGCAGCGTAGTTGCTAGCGGTAATTCACCCCTCCACTTT. The V and J genes are TRBV9 and TRBJ1-6; no definite D call. The V gene lost 0 bases and the J gene lost 6 bases, with 10 bases spanning the gap. Germline-derived CDR1 and CDR2 are SGDLS and YYNGEE. CDR3 length: 15 amino acids.

This clonotype was recorded many times. The chain couples TRBV15 to TRBJ2-7, with D perhaps being TRBD1 or TRBD2 (5 bases each). V lost 4 bases to trimming and J lost 3 bases, with 13 bases between them. Germline V gene lookup returns CDR1 LNHNV and CDR2 YYDKDF (reference sequence). The CDR3 consists of 14 residues. CDR3 in amino acids: CATSKRGANYEQYF. CDR3 in DNA: TGTGCCACCAGCAAGAGAGGGGCTAACTACGAGCAGTACTTC. Looking up the rest from reference TRBV15 and TRBJ2-7 gives the full variable domain: DAMVIQNPRYQVTQFGKPVTLSCSQTLNHNVMYWYQQKSSQAPKLLFHYYDKDFNNEADTPDNFQSRRPNTSFCFLDIRSPGLGDTAMYLCATSKRGANYEQYFGPGTRLTVT.

The chain employs TRBV9 and TRBJ1-4, with no clear D. V gave up 0 bases and J gave up 7 bases, with 13 bases separating them. The germline V gene has CDR1 SGDLS and CDR2 YYNGEE. The CDR3 covers 15 residues. For the CDR3, the DNA is TGTGCCAGCAGCGTAGATGAGGATCAGGCTGAAAAACTGTTTTTT. Its translation: CASSVDEDQAEKLFF. The variable domain in full, with the rest retrieved from reference TRBV9 and TRBJ1-4, is DSGVTQTPKHLITATGQRVTLRCSPRSGDLSVYWYQQSLDQGLQFLIQYYNGEERAKGNILERFSAQQFPDLHSELNLSSLELGDSALYFCASSVDEDQAEKLFFGSGTQLSVL.

Many counts were recorded for this clonotype. V is TRBV24-1 and J is TRBJ1-5, with D perhaps matching TRBD1 (6 bases). Deletions cut 6 bases from V and 1 base from J, with 15 bases between. This CDR3 contains 16 residues. CDR1 and CDR2 from the germline V gene are KGHDR and SFDVKD. In DNA form, the CDR3 reads TGTGCCACCAGTACCAGGGGCGCCCTCAGCAATCAGCCCCAGCATTTT. Amino acid sequence: CATSTRGALSNQPQHF.

The table lists this clonotype with a few counts. The chain is built from TRBV3-1 and TRBJ1-4; no reliable D call. The CDR3 has 15 residues. Germline assignment: CDR1 LGHDT and CDR2 YNNKEL (reference sequence). V lost 0 bases and J 3 bases, leaving 8 bases between the germline ends. This CDR3 is CASSQDDVSNEKLFF. As DNA, the CDR3 is TGTGCCAGCAGCCAAGATGACGTATCTAATGAAAAACTGTTTTTT.

This clonotype was counted at least ten times. V usage is TRBV7-9 and J usage is TRBJ1-2; TRBD1 is a possible D gene (5 bases). Germline V gene data show CDR1 as SEHNR and CDR2 as FQNEAQ (reference sequence). V was trimmed by 5 bases and J by 4 bases, leaving 8 bases between them. The CDR3 is 12 residues long. Here the CDR3 DNA reads TGTGCCAGCAGCCCCGGGGCCTATGGCTACACCTTC. This encodes CASSPGAYGYTF.

This clonotype was observed a handful of times. The chain couples TRBV10-3 to TRBJ2-7; no firm D call. The CDR3 consists of 13 residues. Germline V gene lookup returns CDR1 ENHRY and CDR2 SYGVKD. V was shortened by 10 bases and J by 2 bases, with 15 bases between the two germline ends. The CDR3 region has the DNA TGTGCCAGCACTTCCTCAGTCCCCTACGAGCAGTACTTC. Translated, it gives CASTSSVPYEQYF.

There are a few counts of this clonotype. DNA of the CDR3: TGCGCCAGCACCGCCCGACAGGGGGCCTATGGCTACACCTTC. This codes for CASTARQGAYGYTF. The chain couples TRBV5-1 to TRBJ1-2; 10 positions match TRBD1. Germline CDR1 SGHRS, CDR2 YFSETQ. Unmatched junction bases numbered 6, after V lost 6 bases and J lost 4 bases. The length of the CDR3 is 14 residues.

This clonotype came up a few times. The rearrangement joins TRBV7-8 to TRBJ2-5, with TRBD2 matching over 8 bases. The CDR3 has 17 amino acids. Germline V lookup: CDR1 SGHVS, CDR2 FQNEAQ. V lost 0 bases, J lost 5 bases, and 11 bases stayed unmatched. The CDR3 reads CASSLAFAGGSLETQYF. CDR3 nucleotides: TGTGCCAGCAGCTTAGCCTTCGCGGGAGGATCATTGGAGACCCAGTACTTC.

This clonotype was seen repeatedly, ten times or more. A much more abundant neighbour one base away suggests this may be a read error. This rearrangement joins TRBV2 to TRBJ1-6; D uncertain. CDR3 size: 13 residues. Trimming stripped 0 bases from V and 14 bases from J, with 11 bases between. The germline V gene has CDR1 SNHLY and CDR2 FYNNEI. CDR3 loop: CASSEAAWHALHF. The CDR3 region has the DNA TGTGCCAGCAGTGAAGCAGCATGGCATGCCCTCCACTTT.

The sample holds many counts of this clonotype. The chain links TRBV15 to TRBJ2-7; TRBD1 might be the D (6 bases). Germline V gene lookup returns CDR1 LNHNV and CDR2 YYDKDF (reference sequence). Deletions cut 3 bases from V and 2 bases from J, with 11 bases between. The CDR3 has 14 residues. The CDR3 loop is CATSREQGTYEQYF. CDR3 nucleotides: TGTGCCACCAGCAGGGAACAGGGAACCTACGAGCAGTACTTC.

This clonotype was picked up many times. This chain connects TRBV24-1 to TRBJ1-2, with TRBD1 matching over 7 bases. Germline-derived CDR1 and CDR2 are KGHDR and SFDVKD. The length of the CDR3 is 15 residues. Losses at the gene ends were 4 bases for V and 0 bases for J; bases not matched to a gene: 4. CDR3 protein: CATSETGAANYGYTF. CDR3 bases: TGTGCCACCAGTGAAACAGGGGCGGCTAACTATGGCTACACCTTC.

The V and J genes are TRBV24-1 and TRBJ1-1; the D is unclear. Trimming removed 10 bases from V and 0 bases from J, with 14 bases in between. Germline CDR1 KGHDR, CDR2 SFDVKD. The CDR3 covers 14 residues. The CDR3 is CATDPRTVNTEAFF. CDR3 in DNA: TGTGCCACTGACCCTCGGACGGTGAACACTGAAGCTTTCTTT.

This clonotype has more than one count but fewer than ten. This chain connects TRBV12-3 or TRBV12-4 to TRBJ1-3; unclear D gene. V lost 6 bases and J 8 bases, leaving 14 bases between the germline ends. The CDR3 loop spans 13 amino acids. The CDR3 protein is CASSYLTGDTIYF. The CDR3 DNA reads as TGTGCCAGCAGCTATCTTACGGGAGACACCATATATTTT.

V is TRBV7-2 and J is TRBJ1-5; possible D gene TRBD1, 6 bases. The CDR3 consists of 15 residues. Germline CDR1 SGHTA, CDR2 FQGNSA. Trimming shortened V by 8 bases and J by 4 bases, and 18 bases separated the two germline ends. Written as DNA, the CDR3 is TGTGCCAGCGGCCGAACCGGGACACATAATCAGCCCCAGCATTTT. The encoded protein is CASGRTGTHNQPQHF.

V is TRBV7-9 and J is TRBJ2-7, with 9 positions matching TRBD2. The CDR3 is 15 residues long. Germline CDR1 reads SEHNR; CDR2 reads FQNEAQ (reference sequence). Germline trimming cut 5 bases from V and 3 bases from J; bases unmatched to any gene: 8. The DNA of the CDR3 is TGTGCCAGCAGCCCCTACCAGCGGGAGGACTACGAGCAGTACTTC. It translates to CASSPYQREDYEQYF. The full variable domain, its missing parts supplied by reference TRBV7-9 and TRBJ2-7, is DTGVSQNPRHKITKRGQNVTFRCDPISEHNRLYWYRQTLGQGPEFLTYFQNEAQLEKSRLLSDRFSAERPKGSFSTLEIQRTEQGDSAMYLCASSPYQREDYEQYFGPGTRLTVT.

This clonotype was observed many times. The CDR3: CASSLRGTGELFF. The CDR3 DNA is TGTGCCAGCAGCTTAAGGGGCACCGGGGAGCTGTTTTTT. The chain combines TRBV7-9 with TRBJ2-2; the D gene is possibly TRBD1 (5 bases). The ends were cut back, 2 bases at V and 4 bases at J, with 5 bases in the middle. There are 13 residues in the CDR3. Germline CDR1 SEHNR, CDR2 FQNEAQ (reference sequence).